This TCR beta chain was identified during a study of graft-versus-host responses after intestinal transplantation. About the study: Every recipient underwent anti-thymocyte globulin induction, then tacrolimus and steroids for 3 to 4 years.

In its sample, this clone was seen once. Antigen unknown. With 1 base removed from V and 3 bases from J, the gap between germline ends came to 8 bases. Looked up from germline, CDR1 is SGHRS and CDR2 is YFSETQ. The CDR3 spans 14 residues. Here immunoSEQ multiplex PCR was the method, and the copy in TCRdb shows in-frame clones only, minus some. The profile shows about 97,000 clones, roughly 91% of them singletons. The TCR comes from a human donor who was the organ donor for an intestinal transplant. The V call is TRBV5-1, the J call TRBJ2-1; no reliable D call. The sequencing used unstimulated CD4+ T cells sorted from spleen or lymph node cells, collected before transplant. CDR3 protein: CASSLQSYYNEQFF. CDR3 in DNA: TGCGCCAGCAGCTTGCAGTCATACTACAATGAGCAGTTCTTC.